The clone carrying this TCR beta chain occurred once. The sample comes from a study of T cells in Graves' hyperthyroidism and ophthalmopathy. RNA transcripts served as the template for amplifying TCR beta CDR3 regions. With the HTBI primer set, the TCR CDR3 went through a first round of RT-PCR. A single record per CDR3 protein comes from TCRdb applying MiXCR to the multiplex PCR reads. Here the sample spans 610,000 or so distinct CDR3 sequences, more than 45% being singletons. CDR3 length equals 15 residues. V lost 4 bases and J 0 bases, leaving 10 bases between the germline ends. From germline, CDR1 is KGHDR and CDR2 SFDVKD. Stable Graves' hyperthyroidism meant no ophthalmopathy progression within 18 months.

This chain uses TRBV24-1 with TRBJ2-3; D may correspond to TRBD1 or TRBD2 (5 bases each). The sequence came from a woman between 18 and 29 years old with Graves' hyperthyroidism. The material sequenced was peripheral blood or thyroid tissue (not recorded which). CDR3 amino acids: CATSEAGASTDTQYF. The CDR3 region has the DNA TGTGCCACCAGTGAGGCCGGGGCCAGCACAGATACGCAGTATTTT.